The 10 T cell receptor beta chains in this list originate from one sample, sequenced in a study of vaccination and CD4 T cells after COVID-19. No antigen is known for these receptors. The treatment denotes: approximately 10-day PBMC culture with coronavirus spike peptide pools or control peptides (ViraFEST assay). With the Oncomine TCR Beta short-read assay, DNA from cultured CD4+ T cells was sequenced. TCRdb called the PCR reads again in MiXCR, with one record for every CDR3 protein. This table holds some 10,000 distinct CDR3 sequences, under 60% found once. Sample: CD4+ T cells from blood, cultured in vitro. The receptors shown here come from a human donor who had recovered from COVID-19.

DNA of the CDR3: TGTGCCTGGAGCGCAACTAGCGGGAGGCCAGGGGAGACCCAGTACTTC. It specifies CAWSATSGRPGETQYF. V and J are TRBV30 and TRBJ2-5; 12 bases map to TRBD2. The J segment lost 5 bases and the V segment lost 3 bases, leaving 10 bases of the junction unmatched. The germline V gene has CDR1 GTSNPN and CDR2 SVGIG (reference sequence). This CDR3 is built from 16 residues.

The chain has TRBV20-1 and TRBJ2-3, with unresolved D. Trimming took off 5 bases at V and 5 bases at J, with 11 bases between the two ends. Germline values: CDR1 DFQATT, CDR2 SNEGSKA (reference sequence). This CDR3 is 12 amino acids long. The CDR3 nucleotides are TGCAGTGCTTCCGATCTAGTAGATACGCAGTATTTT. Translating it yields CSASDLVDTQYF.

This chain uses TRBV12-3 or TRBV12-4 with TRBJ2-7; D not certain. Trimming left V 5 bases short and J 6 bases short, with 8 bases between. This CDR3 comprises 11 residues. CDR3 nucleotide sequence: TGTGCCAGCAGTACCACGGGCGAGCAGTACTTC. Its protein is CASSTTGEQYF.

V is TRBV21-1 and J is TRBJ2-1; TRBD2, the D gene given by the table, was not confirmed from the DNA. TRBV21-1 has pseudogene status. This CDR3 region has 17 residues. The CDR3 here is CASSKARRRNGNNEQFF. The DNA for the CDR3 is TGTGCCAGCAGCAAAGCGCGGAGGCGGAATGGAAACAATGAGCAGTTCTTC.

V gene TRBV5-6 combines with J gene TRBJ1-2; no firm D call. Per germline, CDR1 SGHDT and CDR2 YYEEEE. CDR3 length: 12 residues. V was pared by 2 bases and J by 6 bases, with 8 bases between. CDR3 coding DNA: TGTGCCAGCAGCTTCACATTGGATGGCTACACCTTC. This gives the protein CASSFTLDGYTF.

The J gene is TRBJ2-1, the V gene TRBV7-2; a weak D match, TRBD1 (5 bases). Trimming cost V 1 base and J 8 bases, with 15 bases left between them. Germline lookup yields CDR1 SGHTA and CDR2 FQGNSA. The CDR3 has 15 residues. CDR3 nucleotide sequence: TGTGCCAGCAGCTTAGATTCTAGGGGTCTCGATGAGCAGTTCTTC. Its protein is CASSLDSRGLDEQFF.

This sequence joins TRBV24-1 and TRBJ1-2, with a weak D call TRBD1 (5 bases). Looked up from germline, CDR1 is KGHDR and CDR2 is SFDVKD. The V gene lost 3 bases and the J gene lost 9 bases, with 19 bases spanning the gap. The CDR3 totals 15 residues. CDR3 sequence: CATSDPKAPQGSYTF. The CDR3 DNA sequence: TGTGCCACCAGTGATCCGAAGGCCCCTCAGGGTAGCTACACCTTC.

The chain combines TRBV6-1 with TRBJ2-7; 7 bases agree with TRBD1. Trimming took 6 bases from V and 3 from J; bases not matched to a gene: 8. CDR1 is MNHNS, CDR2 SASEGT, per germline. The CDR3 extends over 14 amino acids. The CDR3 coding sequence is TGTGCCAGCAGCCTCAGACAGGGTCGCTACGAGCAGTACTTC. Translation: CASSLRQGRYEQYF.

V and J are TRBV7-2 and TRBJ2-2; D gene uncertain. CDR1 and CDR2 from the germline V gene are SGHTA and FQGNSA. Trimming left V 1 base short and J 4 bases short, with 1 base between. The CDR3 is 12 residues long. The CDR3 DNA follows: TGTGCCAGCAGCTTAGGCACCGGGGAGCTGTTTTTT. This gives the protein CASSLGTGELFF.

This clonotype occurred a few times. The V and J genes are TRBV20-1 and TRBJ1-2; the D is unclear. The CDR3 totals 11 residues. V gave up 3 bases and J gave up 6 bases, with 8 bases separating them. Germline V gene sequence: CDR1 DFQATT, CDR2 SNEGSKA (reference sequence). The CDR3 loop is CSASRSNGYTF. In nucleotides, the CDR3 is TGCAGTGCTAGTCGCAGCAATGGCTACACCTTC.